Only a few counts were recorded for the clone carrying this TCR beta chain. Its cognate antigen is unknown. Germline V gene data show CDR1 as LGHDT and CDR2 as YNNKEL (reference sequence). The CDR3 is 14 residues long. V lost 4 bases and J lost 4, with 13 bases in between. Unique molecular identifiers were used in preparing the TCRbeta library. TCRdb reprocessed the PCR reads via MiXCR and lists one record per CDR3 protein. The repertoire has roughly 670,000 distinct CDR3 sequences, about an eighth of them found once; the top ten carry 0.79%. The sample comes from a study of T-cell reconstitution after alpha-beta-depleted transplantation in children. Whole-study findings and limits: At the one-year point after transplant, T-cell counts and TCRbeta diversity were found to come mostly from T cells that had been newly produced. Reported findings indicate that, about two months after transplant, alpha-beta T cells came from several hundred expanded clones, which were derived from non-depleted graft cells.

This TCR was sampled from a girl aged 2-10 years with congenital amegakaryocytic thrombocytopenia, due to receive a stem cell transplant. Sequenced material: PBMCs, taken before TCRalphabeta/CD19-depleted stem cell transplant. This sequence joins TRBV3-1 and TRBJ2-5, with D hard to call. For the CDR3, the DNA is TGTGCCAGCAGCCCAATGCACCGCCGAGAGACCCAGTACTTC. Translating it yields CASSPMHRRETQYF.